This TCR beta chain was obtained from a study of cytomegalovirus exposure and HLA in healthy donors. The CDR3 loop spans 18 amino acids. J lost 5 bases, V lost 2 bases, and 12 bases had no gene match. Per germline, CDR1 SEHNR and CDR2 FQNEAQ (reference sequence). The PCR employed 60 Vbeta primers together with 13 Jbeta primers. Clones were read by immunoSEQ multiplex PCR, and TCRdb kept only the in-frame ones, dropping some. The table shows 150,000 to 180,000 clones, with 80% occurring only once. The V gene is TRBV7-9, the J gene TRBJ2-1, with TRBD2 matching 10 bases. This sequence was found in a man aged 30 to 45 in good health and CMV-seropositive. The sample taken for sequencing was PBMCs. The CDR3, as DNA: TGTGCCAGCAGCTTATATTCTAGCGGGAGTCTTGGCGACAATGAGCAGTTCTTC. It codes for CASSLYSSGSLGDNEQFF.